Below are 28 T cell receptor beta chains sequenced from a single sample in a study of blood T cell repertoires in COVID-19 (dated by TCRdb to the early 2020s). The method behind the library was the immunoSEQ multiplex PCR assay. TCRdb stores this immuneACCESS table with in-frame sequences only. Part of the clones is absent; in the studies checked, under half of the shortfall reflects unresolved V genes, and no reason is known for the rest. This sample has 59,000 or so clones in its table, and 80% of those were observed once. The ten largest clonotypes hold approximately 7.2% of the sample. What was sequenced was peripheral blood. The receptor source for this set is a man aged 55 to 69 with acute or convalescent COVID-19.

The chain couples TRBV9 to TRBJ1-6; the D gene is possibly TRBD1 (5 bases). Trimming cost V 7 bases and J 7 bases, with 9 bases left between them. This CDR3 spans 12 amino acids. The V gene's germline CDR1 is SGDLS and CDR2 YYNGEE. The CDR3 sequence: CASGGGNSPLHF. CDR3 DNA sequence: TGTGCCAGCGGGGGAGGGAATTCACCCCTCCACTTT.

CDR3 nucleotides: TGTGCCAGCAGCCTTGTTAGCGGGGGGGTTCGAGATACGCAGTATTTT. Protein product: CASSLVSGGVRDTQYF. V usage is TRBV7-9 and J usage is TRBJ2-3; 11 positions agree with TRBD2. Unmatched junction bases numbered 9, after V lost 5 bases and J lost 5 bases. Germline CDR1 and CDR2: SEHNR and FQNEAQ (reference sequence). This CDR3 region has 16 residues.

The chain joins TRBV11-3 to TRBJ2-4; D possibly corresponds to TRBD2 (5 bases). CDR3 length: 13 residues. CDR1 is SGHNT, CDR2 YENEEA, per germline. Deletions cut 5 bases from V and 7 bases from J, with 12 bases between. CDR3 residues: CASSPPGVNIQYF. CDR3 nucleotides: TGTGCCAGCAGCCCCCCCGGGGTTAACATTCAGTACTTC.

The rearrangement links TRBV9 to TRBJ2-1, with TRBD2 matching over 9 bases. Losses at the gene ends were 4 bases for V and 7 bases for J; bases not matched to a gene: 12. Germline V gives CDR1 SGDLS, CDR2 YYNGEE. This CDR3 region has 16 residues. DNA of the CDR3: TGTGCCAGCAGCCACCTAGAAGACAGCGGGAGGAATGAGCAGTTCTTC. It translates to CASSHLEDSGRNEQFF. The variable domain in full, completed from reference TRBV9 and TRBJ2-1, reads DSGVTQTPKHLITATGQRVTLRCSPRSGDLSVYWYQQSLDQGLQFLIQYYNGEERAKGNILERFSAQQFPDLHSELNLSSLELGDSALYFCASSHLEDSGRNEQFFGPGTRLTVL.

The V call is TRBV5-6, the J call TRBJ2-5; D is possibly TRBD1 (5 bases). The germline V and J ends were trimmed by 4 bases and 4 bases, with 17 bases remaining between them. The CDR3 runs 15 residues. Germline V gene data show CDR1 as SGHDT and CDR2 as YYEEEE. The CDR3 loop reads CASSPTLGVRETQYF. For the CDR3, the DNA is TGTGCCAGCAGCCCAACCTTAGGGGTACGAGAGACCCAGTACTTC.

This clone was observed once. The chain employs TRBV7-8 and TRBJ2-3, with 7 bases identical to TRBD2. The V gene end was trimmed by 4 bases and the J gene end by 1 base; junction bases not matched to a gene: 5. Germline V gene data show CDR1 as SGHVS and CDR2 as FQNEAQ. The length of the CDR3 is 15 residues. CDR3 residues: CASSSTSVRTDTQYF. CDR3 nucleotides: TGTGCCAGCAGCTCTACTAGCGTTCGCACAGATACGCAGTATTTT. Full variable domain (outside the CDR3, taken from reference TRBV7-8 and TRBJ2-3): GAGVSQSPRYKVAKRGQDVALRCDPISGHVSLFWYQQALGQGPEFLTYFQNEAQLDKSGLPSDRFFAERPEGSVSTLKIQRTQQEDSAVYLCASSSTSVRTDTQYFGPGTRLTVL.

This clone has a handful of counts. V is TRBV19 and J is TRBJ2-7; 9 nucleotides match TRBD1. Germline CDR1 reads LNHDA; CDR2 reads SQIVND (reference sequence). V was clipped by 4 bases and J by 7 bases; unmatched bases: 11. CDR3 length: 15 residues. CDR3 bases: TGTGCCAGTAGTACGCCCGGGACAGGGTTTTGGGAGCAGTACTTC. It yields the protein CASSTPGTGFWEQYF.

This clone was detected only a few times. The rearrangement uses TRBV19 and TRBJ1-5; 10 bases are a match to TRBD1. Unmatched junction bases numbered 3, after V lost 5 bases and J lost 5 bases. Germline CDR1 and CDR2: LNHDA and SQIVND (reference sequence). CDR3 length: 14 residues. CDR3 bases: TGTGCCAGTAGTGCGACAGGGGGCTATCAGCCCCAGCATTTT. It codes for CASSATGGYQPQHF.

V gene TRBV7-9 combines with J gene TRBJ1-1, with D uncertain. The CDR3 has 14 amino acids. Germline CDR1 reads SEHNR; CDR2 reads FQNEAQ (reference sequence). V lost 5 bases to trimming and J lost 1 base, with 11 bases between them. The chain's CDR3 is CASSPLRENTEAFF. In nucleotides, the CDR3 is TGTGCCAGCAGCCCCCTCCGGGAGAACACTGAAGCTTTCTTT. Filled out from reference TRBV7-9 and TRBJ1-1, the complete variable domain reads DTGVSQNPRHKITKRGQNVTFRCDPISEHNRLYWYRQTLGQGPEFLTYFQNEAQLEKSRLLSDRFSAERPKGSFSTLEIQRTEQGDSAMYLCASSPLRENTEAFFGQGTRLTVV.

V and J are TRBV5-1 and TRBJ2-5, with 9 bases matching TRBD1. V trimming: 4 bases; J trimming: 2 bases; junction bases outside the gene matches: 6. Germline loops: CDR1 SGHRS, CDR2 YFSETQ. The CDR3 extends over 15 amino acids. As DNA, the CDR3 is TGCGCCAGCAGCCCGAGGGACAGGGTTCAAGAGACCCAGTACTTC. Protein sequence: CASSPRDRVQETQYF.

This clone was seen once. The chain combines TRBV12-5 with TRBJ2-7, with D possibly being TRBD2 (6 bases). CDR1 is LGHNT, CDR2 FRNRAP, per germline. The CDR3 consists of 13 residues. V was shortened by 4 bases and J by 6 bases, with 13 bases between the two germline ends. This CDR3 is CASGSDPGLEQYF. The CDR3 DNA reads TGTGCTAGTGGTTCCGACCCGGGACTCGAGCAGTACTTC.

The chain combines TRBV10-1 with TRBJ1-1; perhaps TRBD1 as D (6 bases). CDR1 WNHNN and CDR2 SYGVQD come from the germline V gene (reference sequence). The length of the CDR3 is 13 residues. The V end was cut by 7 bases, the J end by 4 bases, with 13 bases between. CDR3 in amino acids: CASNGRGGTEAFF. The DNA of the CDR3 is TGCGCCAGCAATGGACGAGGGGGCACTGAAGCTTTCTTT.

The V gene is TRBV30, the J gene TRBJ2-7, with 8 bases that match TRBD1. The CDR3 has 14 residues. The V gene's germline CDR1 is GTSNPN and CDR2 SVGIG (reference sequence). Trimming took 5 bases from V and 0 from J; bases not matched to a gene: 6. The CDR3 region has the DNA TGTGCCTGGGACCGACAGGGGCTCTCCTACGAGCAGTACTTC. This encodes CAWDRQGLSYEQYF.

The sample holds a few counts of this clone. V gene TRBV4-2 combines with J gene TRBJ2-1, with TRBD1 matching 7 bases. The V and J ends lost 1 base and 9 bases, in that order; junction bases with no gene match: 12. The CDR3 has 16 residues. Germline-derived CDR1 and CDR2 are LGHNA and YNFKEQ. The CDR3 DNA reads as TGTGCCAGCAGCCAAGTAATGGAGGCACCAGGGGGTGAGCAGTTCTTC. As protein: CASSQVMEAPGGEQFF.

The V gene is TRBV19, the J gene TRBJ1-5; 11 nucleotides match TRBD1. CDR1 LNHDA and CDR2 SQIVND come from the germline V gene (reference sequence). This CDR3 region has 16 residues. V shed 5 bases and J 7 bases; nucleotides not matched to a gene: 10. The DNA of the CDR3 is TGTGCCAGTAGTTCTGGACAGGGGGCGCCCCGCCAGCCCCAGCATTTT. This sequence encodes CASSSGQGAPRQPQHF.

Of note for this clone: One junction end disagrees with the germline gene, perhaps due to a read error. V and J are TRBV19 and TRBJ1-2, with D unclear. The CDR3 covers 13 residues. Per the germline V gene, CDR1 is LNHDA and CDR2 is SQIVND (reference sequence). CDR3 loop: CASRVTASYRYTF. The CDR3 DNA reads as TGTGCCAGTAGGGTAACAGCATCCTATCGCTACACCTTC.

This CDR3 is CASSSTGFTEAFF. The DNA for the CDR3 is TGCGCCAGCAGCTCGACAGGGTTCACTGAAGCTTTCTTT. The chain joins TRBV5-1 to TRBJ1-1, with TRBD1 matching over 7 bases. Trimming took 3 bases from V and 4 from J; bases not matched to a gene: 3. In germline, CDR1 is SGHRS, CDR2 YFSETQ. CDR3 size: 13 residues.

J is TRBJ1-5 and V is TRBV2; D is undetermined. Trimming removed 8 bases from V and 4 bases from J, with 15 bases in between. Germline V gene data show CDR1 as SNHLY and CDR2 as FYNNEI. The CDR3 length is 14 residues. CDR3 residues: CASHGRRSNQPQHF. The CDR3 region has the DNA TGTGCCAGCCATGGGAGGAGGAGTAATCAGCCCCAGCATTTT.

The V and J genes are TRBV25-1 and TRBJ1-2; tentatively, D is TRBD1 (5 bases). Trimming took 2 bases from V and 4 from J, leaving 11 bases between them. CDR1 is MGHDK, CDR2 SYGVNS, per germline. The CDR3 covers 14 residues. CDR3 coding DNA: TGTGCCAGCAGTGAACGGGGGACGGTCTATGGCTACACCTTC. This gives the protein CASSERGTVYGYTF.

The chain has TRBV6-5 and TRBJ1-5, with D possibly TRBD1 on 5 matching bases. The germline CDR1 and CDR2 sequences are MNHEY and SVGAGI. The CDR3 consists of 14 residues. Trimming removed 10 bases at V and 2 bases at J, with 15 bases between. Here the CDR3 DNA reads TGTGCCACCTCCAGCGTAGGGGGCAATCAGCCCCAGCATTTT. This gives the protein CATSSVGGNQPQHF.

The chain employs TRBV29-1 and TRBJ2-2, with TRBD2 as a possible D gene (6 bases). The CDR3 length is 14 residues. V was shortened by 5 bases and J by 0 bases, with 10 bases between the two germline ends. CDR1 and CDR2 from the germline V gene are SQVTM and ANQGSEA. This CDR3 reads CSVQTGANTGELFF. The CDR3 region has the DNA TGCAGCGTTCAGACGGGGGCGAACACCGGGGAGCTGTTTTTT.

This clone was seen a single time. This chain connects TRBV12-3 or TRBV12-4 to TRBJ1-2; no reliable D call. The CDR3 spans 12 residues. V gave up 5 bases and J gave up 3 bases, with 7 bases separating them. The CDR3 sequence: CASSPRDYGYTF. CDR3 DNA: TGTGCCAGCAGTCCCCGGGACTATGGCTACACCTTC.

The chain employs TRBV29-1 and TRBJ1-5; 10 nucleotides agree with TRBD1. The CDR3 runs to 15 residues. V trimming: 6 bases; J trimming: 1 base; junction bases outside the gene matches: 6. Germline CDR1 and CDR2: SQVTM and ANQGSEA. CDR3 nucleotides: TGCAGCGTGGGAGACAGGGGGCGAAGCAATCAGCCCCAGCATTTT. Translated, it gives CSVGDRGRSNQPQHF.

This clone was recorded a few times. The chain combines TRBV2 with TRBJ2-7; 8 bases line up with TRBD2. Germline values: CDR1 SNHLY, CDR2 FYNNEI. After removal of 7 bases from V and 6 bases from J, the junction contained 14 bases not matched to a gene. The CDR3 has 15 amino acids. For the CDR3, the DNA is TGTGCCAGCACCCCTGGAGCGGGGGATATCCTCGAGCAGTACTTC. Amino acids: CASTPGAGDILEQYF. The variable domain in full, with the rest retrieved from reference TRBV2 and TRBJ2-7, is EPEVTQTPSHQVTQMGQEVILRCVPISNHLYFYWYRQILGQKVEFLVSFYNNEISEKSEIFDDQFSVERPDGSNFTLKIRSTKLEDSAMYFCASTPGAGDILEQYFGPGTRLTVT.

The chain links TRBV6-2 or TRBV6-3 to TRBJ1-5; 10 bases map to TRBD1. V lost 6 bases and J lost 4; bases outside the gene matches: 9. Germline assignment: CDR1 MNHEY and CDR2 SVGEGT. This CDR3 is built from 16 residues. The CDR3 reads CASSTLDRGKNQPQHF. CDR3 bases: TGTGCCAGCAGCACCCTGGACAGGGGGAAGAATCAGCCCCAGCATTTT.

The chain recombines TRBV27 with TRBJ2-5, with 8 bases lining up with TRBD1. The CDR3 loop spans 14 amino acids. After removal of 9 bases from V and 3 bases from J, the junction contained 9 bases not matched to a gene. CDR1 is MNHEY, CDR2 SMNVEV, per germline (reference sequence). The CDR3 sequence is CARTGQGKKETQYF. CDR3 in DNA: TGTGCCAGGACTGGACAGGGCAAGAAAGAGACCCAGTACTTC.

J is TRBJ1-3 and V is TRBV5-1, with D possibly matching TRBD1 (6 bases). The V end lost 0 bases, the J end lost 2 bases, and 6 bases lay between the germline ends. The germline V gene has CDR1 SGHRS and CDR2 YFSETQ. The CDR3 spans 14 residues. DNA for the CDR3: TGCGCCAGCAGCTTGGACAGGGCTGGAAACACCATATATTTT. Its translation is CASSLDRAGNTIYF.

On this clone itself: Other nucleotide sequences from this sample produce the same CDR3. V usage is TRBV5-1 and J usage is TRBJ2-1, with 14 nucleotides matching TRBD2. The CDR3 is 17 residues long. Germline V gene lookup returns CDR1 SGHRS and CDR2 YFSETQ. Germline trimming cut 4 bases from V and 0 bases from J; bases unmatched to any gene: 3. The DNA for the CDR3 is TGCGCCAGCAGCGAGACTAGCGGGGGGGCCTCCTACAATGAGCAGTTCTTC. Encoded protein: CASSETSGGASYNEQFF.